Listed here are 27 T cell receptor beta chains from one sample, sequenced in a study of shared clonotypes between healthy human individuals. Naivety among CD8 cells was defined by CD45RO negativity and positive CCR7 selection, thereby excluding terminally differentiated effector memory CD45RA+ cells. Profiling relied on immunoSEQ multiplex PCR, and the TCRdb table lists in-frame clones only, not all of them. Of millions of clones listed, about 93% are singletons. The sequenced material came from naive CD8+ T cells from PBMCs. The receptors were gathered from a man aged 18-30 years in good health. Some clones in this sample may be carry-over from other donors' samples.

The CDR3 protein is CASSYLNLGGQYGYTF. In DNA, the CDR3 is TGTGCCAGCAGTTACTTGAACCTGGGCGGCCAGTATGGCTACACCTTC. The chain couples TRBV6-6 to TRBJ1-2; D is uncertain. V lost 1 base and J 5 bases, leaving 17 bases between the germline ends. The CDR3 runs 16 residues. The V gene's germline CDR1 is MNHNY and CDR2 SVGAGI (reference sequence).

The rearrangement joins TRBV7-8 to TRBJ1-4; no clear D. The germline V and J ends were trimmed by 4 bases and 8 bases, with 11 bases remaining between them. CDR3 size: 13 residues. CDR1 is SGHVS and CDR2 is FQNEAQ in the germline V gene. For the CDR3, the DNA is TGTGCCAGCAGCTCATTCCCTGACGAAAAACTGTTTTTT. As protein: CASSSFPDEKLFF.

This rearrangement joins TRBV6-5 to TRBJ2-3; TRBD1 aligns across 8 bases. V dropped 2 bases and J dropped 4; count of bases not matched to a gene: 2. CDR3 size: 14 residues. The germline V gene has CDR1 MNHEY and CDR2 SVGAGI. As DNA, the CDR3 is TGTGCCAGCAGTTACACAGGGGGTGCAGATACGCAGTATTTT. Translating it yields CASSYTGGADTQYF.

The CDR3 sequence is CASSIDLITGRTGELFF. In nucleotides, the CDR3 is TGTGCCAGTAGTATAGATTTAATAACAGGCCGGACCGGGGAGCTGTTTTTT. The V call is TRBV19, the J call TRBJ2-2, with D possibly TRBD1 on 5 matching bases. CDR1 is LNHDA and CDR2 is SQIVND in the germline V gene (reference sequence). V was clipped by 0 bases and J by 5 bases, with 16 bases between them. The CDR3 sequence is 17 residues long.

The chain is built from TRBV5-1 and TRBJ2-1; D may be TRBD2 (6 bases). Trimming shortened V by 3 bases and J by 2 bases, and 12 bases separated the two germline ends. The germline CDR1 and CDR2 sequences are SGHRS and YFSETQ. The CDR3 is made up of 15 amino acids. The DNA of the CDR3 is TGCGCCAGCAGCTCAGCGGGTGTAACCTACAATGAGCAGTTCTTC. Protein sequence: CASSSAGVTYNEQFF.

The chain uses TRBV2 and TRBJ2-7, with no clear D. This CDR3 is built from 15 residues. CDR1 is SNHLY, CDR2 FYNNEI, per germline. V was trimmed by 7 bases and J by 1 base, leaving 17 bases between them. CDR3 sequence (DNA): TGTGCCAGCACCCGTTCGGCAGACCCATCCTACGAGCAGTACTTC. Translated: CASTRSADPSYEQYF.

This clone was recorded once. This chain's CDR3 is CASSLPGTEQFF. The CDR3 DNA follows: TGTGCCAGCAGCTTACCCGGGACTGAGCAGTTCTTC. This chain uses TRBV7-9 with TRBJ2-1, with D perhaps assigned TRBD1 or TRBD2 (5 bases each). The CDR3 totals 12 residues. The germline gives CDR1 SEHNR, CDR2 FQNEAQ (reference sequence). Trimming removed 2 bases at V and 9 bases at J, with 8 bases between.

This clone was counted once. This chain joins TRBV2 and TRBJ2-7, with 8 bases that match TRBD1. J was trimmed by 7 bases and V by 6 bases; bases with no gene match: 11. This CDR3 region has 14 residues. The germline gives CDR1 SNHLY, CDR2 FYNNEI. Written as DNA, the CDR3 is TGTGCCAGCAGCTACAGGGGGACCCTAGTAGAGCAGTACTTC. Amino acids: CASSYRGTLVEQYF.

The rearrangement links TRBV6-1 to TRBJ1-2, with TRBD1 identical over 9 bases. The CDR3 has 15 residues. V lost 5 bases, J lost 4 bases, and 8 bases stayed unmatched. CDR1 and CDR2 from the germline V gene are MNHNS and SASEGT. The CDR3 DNA follows: TGTGCCAGCAGTTCACGGGACAGGGTGGTCTATGGCTACACCTTC. It encodes CASSSRDRVVYGYTF.

The chain links TRBV29-1 to TRBJ2-2; the D gene is possibly TRBD2 (5 bases). V lost 0 bases to trimming and J lost 0 bases, with 11 bases between them. The CDR3 covers 16 residues. Germline loops: CDR1 SQVTM, CDR2 ANQGSEA. CDR3 nucleotides: TGCAGCGTTGAAGAAACGGGGTCACCGAACACCGGGGAGCTGTTTTTT. It codes for CSVEETGSPNTGELFF.

This clone has a handful of counts. The rearrangement links TRBV7-9 to TRBJ2-1; D is uncertain. CDR1 is SEHNR and CDR2 is FQNEAQ in the germline V gene (reference sequence). The CDR3 contains 14 residues. V lost 6 bases to trimming and J lost 7 bases, with 16 bases between them. The CDR3 DNA follows: TGTGCCAGCAGAACGACTTTGGAGTGGAATGAGCAGTTCTTC. Translation gives CASRTTLEWNEQFF.

This chain connects TRBV9 to TRBJ2-7, with D perhaps matching TRBD2 (6 bases). The CDR3 has 14 amino acids. The V end lost 2 bases, the J end lost 3 bases, and 12 bases lay between the germline ends. Germline assignment: CDR1 SGDLS and CDR2 YYNGEE. CDR3 nucleotides: TGTGCCAGCAGCGTCGGGACTGGATTCTACGAGCAGTACTTC. Translation: CASSVGTGFYEQYF.

This clone has a single count. This sequence joins TRBV9 and TRBJ2-7; 7 bases are a match to TRBD2. CDR1 SGDLS and CDR2 YYNGEE come from the germline V gene. The length of the CDR3 is 14 residues. The V gene end was trimmed by 4 bases and the J gene end by 4 bases; junction bases not matched to a gene: 8. CDR3 nucleotide sequence: TGTGCCAGCAGCCCAGCGGGAAGCGGTTACGAGCAGTACTTC. Translating it yields CASSPAGSGYEQYF. Drawing the rest from reference TRBV9 and TRBJ2-7, the complete variable domain is DSGVTQTPKHLITATGQRVTLRCSPRSGDLSVYWYQQSLDQGLQFLIQYYNGEERAKGNILERFSAQQFPDLHSELNLSSLELGDSALYFCASSPAGSGYEQYFGPGTRLTVT.

Worth noting for this clone: Mismatch with germline at one junction end may stem from a read error. The identical CDR3 is also encoded by other nucleotide sequences in the sample. The V and J genes are TRBV7-9 and TRBJ2-1, with 10 bases fitting TRBD1. The CDR3 runs 16 residues. Germline values: CDR1 SEHNR, CDR2 FQNEAQ (reference sequence). CDR3: CASSLAPGQGTGEQFF. The CDR3 coding sequence is TGTGCCAGCAGCCTAGCTCCGGGACAGGGGACGGGGGAGCAGTTCTTC.

The chain joins TRBV18 to TRBJ1-3, with D unclear. The CDR3 contains 17 residues. V lost 3 bases and J 4 bases, leaving 19 bases between the germline ends. Germline V CDR1 and CDR2: KGHSH, LQKENI. The chain's CDR3 is CASSPLPPGAVGNTIYF. As DNA, the CDR3 is TGTGCCAGCTCACCTCTTCCGCCGGGAGCAGTAGGAAACACCATATATTTT.

The genes are TRBV2 and TRBJ2-1; maybe TRBD2 (6 bases). V was shortened by 5 bases and J by 0 bases, with 17 bases between the two germline ends. The CDR3 is 17 amino acids. The V gene's germline CDR1 is SNHLY and CDR2 FYNNEI. The CDR3 region has the DNA TGTGCCAGCAGTCCGATACCAGCGGGCCTCTCCTACAATGAGCAGTTCTTC. Translated: CASSPIPAGLSYNEQFF.

The rearrangement joins TRBV4-1 to TRBJ2-7; 8 positions match TRBD1. With 3 bases clipped from V and 2 bases from J, the junction kept 6 bases outside the gene matches. The CDR3 has 15 amino acids. Germline CDR1 and CDR2: MGHRA and YSYEKL. CDR3 nucleotides: TGCGCCAGCAGCCACAGGGGGCCTGCGGCCTACGAGCAGTACTTC. Translation gives CASSHRGPAAYEQYF.

This chain uses TRBV11-2 with TRBJ2-1; D gene unclear. In germline, CDR1 is SGHAT, CDR2 FQNNGV. The CDR3 length is 13 residues. V dropped 2 bases and J dropped 8 bases, with 10 bases sitting between them. In DNA, the CDR3 is TGTGCCAGCAGCTTAACTTTACGGGATGAGCAGTTCTTC. Protein: CASSLTLRDEQFF.

The J gene is TRBJ2-1, the V gene TRBV11-2; D ambiguous. The CDR3 is made up of 11 amino acids. Per germline, CDR1 SGHAT and CDR2 FQNNGV. Deletions cut 3 bases from V and 9 bases from J, with 6 bases between. CDR3 bases: TGTGCCAGCAGCTTTCTTGGTGAGCAGTTCTTC. Translated: CASSFLGEQFF.

The chain recombines TRBV28 with TRBJ2-4; tentatively, D is TRBD1 or TRBD2 (5 bases each). With 5 bases removed from V and 0 bases from J, the gap between germline ends came to 17 bases. In germline, CDR1 is MDHEN, CDR2 SYDVKM. This CDR3 comprises 17 residues. The CDR3 DNA is TGTGCCAGCAGTCCAGGGAGAGCAGGCTTAGCCAAAAACATTCAGTACTTC. Translation gives CASSPGRAGLAKNIQYF.

For this clone: Other DNA sequences in this sample translate to the same CDR3. The gene calls are TRBV10-2 and TRBJ2-7, with unresolved D. CDR3 size: 11 residues. V lost 6 bases, J lost 4 bases, and 7 bases lay in between. Germline V gene sequence: CDR1 WSHSY, CDR2 SAAADI. The CDR3 spells CASRDGYEQYF. The CDR3 DNA reads TGCGCCAGCAGAGACGGATACGAGCAGTACTTC.

The table lists this clone with a few counts. V gene TRBV6-6 combines with J gene TRBJ1-1, with no clear D. The CDR3 loop spans 11 amino acids. Trimming pared 8 bases from V and 1 base from J, leaving 5 bases between. From germline, CDR1 is MNHNY and CDR2 SVGAGI (reference sequence). The DNA for the CDR3 is TGTGCCAGCTGGTCGAACACTGAAGCTTTCTTT. Its translation: CASWSNTEAFF.

The genes are TRBV14 and TRBJ2-7; D not resolved. Germline CDR1 SGHDN, CDR2 FVKESK. The CDR3 consists of 13 residues. Trimming shortened V by 8 bases and J by 6 bases, and 17 bases separated the two germline ends. The chain's CDR3 is CASALGSRVEQYF. CDR3 DNA: TGTGCCAGCGCTCTGGGCAGTCGGGTCGAGCAGTACTTC. The whole variable domain, filled in from reference TRBV14 and TRBJ2-7, reads EAGVTQFPSHSVIEKGQTVTLRCDPISGHDNLYWYRRVMGKEIKFLLHFVKESKQDESGMPNNRFLAERTGGTYSTLKVQPAELEDSGVYFCASALGSRVEQYFGPGTRLTVT.

The chain is built from TRBV10-2 and TRBJ2-7; 13 positions match TRBD2. The germline CDR1 and CDR2 sequences are WSHSY and SAAADI. The CDR3 totals 18 residues. V was pared by 2 bases and J by 3 bases, with 10 bases of the junction left unmatched. CDR3 protein: CASSEPLLAGGPSYEQYF. The DNA for the CDR3 is TGCGCCAGCAGTGAGCCGTTACTAGCGGGAGGGCCGAGCTACGAGCAGTACTTC.

This sequence joins TRBV28 and TRBJ2-7; D gene unclear. The germline CDR1 and CDR2 sequences are MDHEN and SYDVKM. Trimming shortened V by 6 bases and J by 3 bases, and 12 bases separated the two germline ends. The CDR3 totals 13 residues. The CDR3 DNA reads as TGTGCCAGCAGCCTCGATGACCTCTACGAGCAGTACTTC. This encodes CASSLDDLYEQYF.

The rearrangement joins TRBV19 to TRBJ1-1; no clear D gene. The germline gives CDR1 LNHDA, CDR2 SQIVND (reference sequence). Trimming removed 3 bases at V and 2 bases at J, with 22 bases between. The CDR3 has 18 residues. The CDR3 bases are TGTGCCAGTAGTATTCCTCGTCGCGAGGCAGACAAAAACACTGAAGCTTTCTTT. Its protein product is CASSIPRREADKNTEAFF.

The rearrangement joins TRBV6-6 to TRBJ2-5; a possible D gene is TRBD2 (5 bases). Germline lookup yields CDR1 MNHNY and CDR2 SVGAGI (reference sequence). CDR3 length equals 14 residues. V was clipped by 0 bases and J by 3 bases, with 8 bases between them. The CDR3 reads CASSYSWGEETQYF. The DNA for the CDR3 is TGTGCCAGCAGTTACTCCTGGGGAGAAGAGACCCAGTACTTC.